These 27 T cell receptor beta chains originate from one sample sequenced in a study of blood T cell repertoires in COVID-19. Some clones are missing from TCRdb's copy, which holds only in-frame ones; the method was immunoSEQ multiplex PCR. The sample shows 150,000 to 200,000 clones, 70% to 90% of them seen only once. Sequencing was carried out using peripheral blood. These receptors all come from a man between 18 and 29 years old with acute or convalescent COVID-19.

This clone has only one observation. CDR3 DNA sequence: TGTGCTAGTGGTTTGGGGAGGGCAATGGGGTACACTGAAGCTTTCTTT. It translates to CASGLGRAMGYTEAFF. The chain joins TRBV12-5 to TRBJ1-1; no definite D call. The germline gives CDR1 LGHNT, CDR2 FRNRAP. The V end lost 1 base, the J end lost 3 bases, and 15 bases lay between the germline ends. The CDR3 has 16 amino acids.

This chain links TRBV30 with TRBJ2-1; 9 bases match TRBD2. This CDR3 has 14 amino acids. After removal of 6 bases from V and 7 bases from J, the junction contained 10 bases not matched to a gene. Germline assignment: CDR1 GTSNPN and CDR2 SVGIG (reference sequence). The CDR3 coding sequence is TGTGCCTGTCCGGGACTAGCAAGAAGAAATGAGCAGTTCTTC. The encoded protein is CACPGLARRNEQFF. Combining the CDR3 with reference TRBV30 and TRBJ2-1 gives the whole variable domain SQTIHQWPATLVQPVGSPLSLECTVEGTSNPNLYWYRQAAGRGLQLLFYSVGIGQISSEVPQNLSASRPQDRQFILSSKKLLLSDSGFYLCACPGLARRNEQFFGPGTRLTVL.

This chain connects TRBV6-5 to TRBJ2-7; D is possibly TRBD2 (7 bases). The CDR3 loop spans 13 amino acids. Germline values: CDR1 MNHEY, CDR2 SVGAGI. With 6 bases removed from V and 2 bases from J, the gap between germline ends came to 11 bases. The CDR3 is CASRRGPTYEQYF. The DNA for the CDR3 is TGTGCCAGCAGGCGGGGGCCCACCTACGAGCAGTACTTC.

The rearrangement links TRBV5-4 to TRBJ2-3, with D maybe TRBD2 (7 bases). Germline CDR1 SGHNT, CDR2 YYREEE (reference sequence). The CDR3 has 15 residues. V was cut by 0 bases and J by 6 bases, with 14 bases left in between. CDR3 DNA sequence: TGTGCCAGCAGCTTGGGTCGGGGGGCATGGGATACGCAGTATTTT. Residues: CASSLGRGAWDTQYF.

The chain joins TRBV30 to TRBJ1-1, with D tentatively TRBD1 (5 bases). The CDR3 is 13 residues long. Germline V gene sequence: CDR1 GTSNPN, CDR2 SVGIG (reference sequence). V dropped 3 bases and J dropped 4 bases, with 12 bases sitting between them. The CDR3, as DNA: TGTGCCTGGAGGGCAGGGCGGGGCACTGAAGCTTTCTTT. Amino acid sequence: CAWRAGRGTEAFF. Full variable domain (rest looked up from reference TRBV30 and TRBJ1-1): SQTIHQWPATLVQPVGSPLSLECTVEGTSNPNLYWYRQAAGRGLQLLFYSVGIGQISSEVPQNLSASRPQDRQFILSSKKLLLSDSGFYLCAWRAGRGTEAFFGQGTRLTVV.

The chain links TRBV18 to TRBJ2-6, with D tentatively TRBD2 (6 bases). From germline, CDR1 is KGHSH and CDR2 LQKENI. Between the trimmed V and J ends, which lost 2 bases and 1 base, there was a span of 15 bases. The CDR3 loop spans 18 amino acids. The CDR3 reads CASSPILGGFSGANVLTF. DNA of the CDR3: TGTGCCAGCTCACCAATTCTCGGGGGATTTTCTGGGGCCAACGTCCTGACTTTC.

The gene calls are TRBV25-1 and TRBJ1-1, with a tentative D call TRBD1 (6 bases). The CDR3 is 15 residues long. The ends were cut back, 4 bases at V and 3 bases at J, with 15 bases in the middle. Germline CDR1 reads MGHDK; CDR2 reads SYGVNS. This chain's CDR3 is CASSVQGFGDTEAFF. The CDR3 bases are TGTGCCAGCAGTGTCCAGGGGTTCGGGGACACTGAAGCTTTCTTT.

The genes are TRBV3-1 (or the pseudogene TRBV3-2) and TRBJ2-7; 8 bases are shared with TRBD1. This CDR3 region has 14 residues. In germline, CDR1 is LGHDT, CDR2 YNNKEL (reference sequence). V lost 1 base, J lost 7 bases, and 6 bases stayed unmatched. The CDR3 region is CASSQGRTGLEQYF. The CDR3 region has the DNA TGTGCCAGCAGCCAAGGAAGGACAGGGCTTGAGCAGTACTTC.

The chain has TRBV30 and TRBJ1-5; a weak D match, TRBD1 (5 bases). This CDR3 region has 14 residues. Trimming took 3 bases from V and 3 from J, leaving 12 bases between them. Germline-derived CDR1 and CDR2 are GTSNPN and SVGIG (reference sequence). CDR3 coding DNA: TGTGCCTGGAGGGGAGGGACCGCCAATCAGCCCCAGCATTTT. This sequence encodes CAWRGGTANQPQHF.

This chain connects TRBV2 to TRBJ2-3; 13 bases map to TRBD2. V trimming: 2 bases; J trimming: 0 bases; junction bases outside the gene matches: 11. Per germline, CDR1 SNHLY and CDR2 FYNNEI. The CDR3 covers 20 residues. The CDR3 sequence is CASSELGRTSGGTSTDTQYF. The CDR3 DNA reads as TGTGCCAGCAGTGAATTGGGCCGGACTAGCGGGGGCACTAGCACAGATACGCAGTATTTT. The whole variable domain, filled in from reference TRBV2 and TRBJ2-3, reads EPEVTQTPSHQVTQMGQEVILRCVPISNHLYFYWYRQILGQKVEFLVSFYNNEISEKSEIFDDQFSVERPDGSNFTLKIRSTKLEDSAMYFCASSELGRTSGGTSTDTQYFGPGTRLTVL.

The sample holds a few counts of this clone. The junction shows a germline mismatch at one end, possibly a read error. The chain has TRBV19 and TRBJ1-1; 9 nucleotides align to TRBD1. CDR1 and CDR2 (germline): LNHDA, SQIVND (reference sequence). The CDR3 contains 13 residues. CDR3 in amino acids: CASSTGGFTEAFF. DNA of the CDR3: TGTGCCAGCAGTACAGGGGGCTTCACTGAAGCTTTCTTT.

The chain combines TRBV10-2 with TRBJ1-1, with D possibly TRBD1 on 6 matching bases. Trimming took off 7 bases at V and 5 bases at J, with 14 bases between the two ends. CDR1 is WSHSY, CDR2 SAAADI, per germline. This CDR3 spans 13 amino acids. This CDR3 is CASTVPGVTEAFF. CDR3 nucleotide sequence: TGCGCCAGCACCGTCCCAGGGGTGACTGAAGCTTTCTTT.

The gene calls are TRBV25-1 and TRBJ1-3, with D unresolved. Trimming shortened V by 10 bases and J by 0 bases, and 16 bases separated the two germline ends. The length of the CDR3 is 15 residues. Germline V CDR1 and CDR2: MGHDK, SYGVNS. The CDR3 DNA reads TGTGCCATCAACGCTAGGCCCGGCTCTGGAAACACCATATATTTT. Translating it yields CAINARPGSGNTIYF.

The genes are TRBV9 and TRBJ2-1, with TRBD2 matching 8 bases. The CDR3 has 15 residues. J gave up 5 bases and V 0 bases, and 4 bases lay outside the gene matches. In germline, CDR1 is SGDLS, CDR2 YYNGEE. CDR3: CASSVGSSGHNEQFF. DNA for the CDR3: TGTGCCAGCAGCGTAGGCTCTAGCGGGCACAATGAGCAGTTCTTC. The variable domain in full, with the rest retrieved from reference TRBV9 and TRBJ2-1, is DSGVTQTPKHLITATGQRVTLRCSPRSGDLSVYWYQQSLDQGLQFLIQYYNGEERAKGNILERFSAQQFPDLHSELNLSSLELGDSALYFCASSVGSSGHNEQFFGPGTRLTVL.

This chain connects TRBV5-1 to TRBJ1-2; 8 positions agree with TRBD1. The germline CDR1 and CDR2 sequences are SGHRS and YFSETQ. CDR3 length: 14 amino acids. With 5 bases clipped from V and 2 bases from J, the junction kept 5 bases outside the gene matches. This CDR3 is CASSEGTGNYGYTF. CDR3 DNA: TGCGCCAGCAGTGAAGGGACAGGAAACTATGGCTACACCTTC.

The chain carries TRBV11-2 and TRBJ1-5; TRBD1 is a possible D gene (6 bases). Looked up from germline, CDR1 is SGHAT and CDR2 is FQNNGV. The CDR3 has 14 residues. Deletions cut 5 bases from V and 7 bases from J, with 15 bases between. The CDR3 spells CASSPSQGWQPQHF. The CDR3 region has the DNA TGTGCCAGCAGCCCAAGTCAGGGGTGGCAGCCCCAGCATTTT.

V and J are TRBV4-1 and TRBJ1-2; 8 bases line up with TRBD1. Germline V gene data show CDR1 as MGHRA and CDR2 as YSYEKL. V gave up 5 bases and J gave up 3 bases; unmatched junction bases: 5. The CDR3 consists of 14 residues. The CDR3 region is CASSSQTGDYGYTF. CDR3 nucleotide sequence: TGCGCCAGCAGCTCACAGACAGGGGACTATGGCTACACCTTC.

CDR3 sequence: CASSSESSGYTF. CDR3 nucleotides: TGTGCCAGCAGCTCCGAGTCTAGCGGCTACACCTTC. The chain joins TRBV11-2 to TRBJ1-2; no definite D call. Trimming took 4 bases from V and 8 from J, leaving 11 bases between them. CDR3 length: 12 residues. From germline, CDR1 is SGHAT and CDR2 FQNNGV.

This rearrangement joins TRBV4-1 to TRBJ1-1; no clear D gene. Germline V gene data show CDR1 as MGHRA and CDR2 as YSYEKL. CDR3 size: 15 residues. Deletions cut 0 bases from V and 5 bases from J, with 13 bases between. CDR3 protein: CASSQESLTGTEAFF. CDR3 DNA sequence: TGCGCCAGCAGCCAAGAGTCTTTAACGGGGACTGAAGCTTTCTTT.

This clone is a singleton in its sample. The CDR3 coding sequence is TGTGCCAGCAGCCAAGAGGCACATATCCAAGAGACCCAGTACTTC. Protein sequence: CASSQEAHIQETQYF. The chain couples TRBV3-1 (or the pseudogene TRBV3-2) to TRBJ2-5; D remains ambiguous. Trimming removed 0 bases from V and 1 base from J, with 9 bases in between. Germline V gene data show CDR1 as LGHDT and CDR2 as YNNKEL (reference sequence). The length of the CDR3 is 15 residues.

The chain links TRBV7-8 to TRBJ1-3; perhaps TRBD1 as D (5 bases). Trimming took 0 bases from V and 4 from J, leaving 19 bases between them. CDR3 length: 18 residues. Per the germline V gene, CDR1 is SGHVS and CDR2 is FQNEAQ. The CDR3 spells CASSLARVWGLGGNTIYF. The CDR3 DNA reads as TGTGCCAGCAGCTTAGCGAGGGTTTGGGGACTTGGGGGAAACACCATATATTTT.

The genes are TRBV3-1 (or the pseudogene TRBV3-2) and TRBJ2-1; D uncertain. The CDR3 is 14 amino acids. Deletions cut 4 bases from V and 5 bases from J, with 12 bases between. Looked up from germline, CDR1 is LGHDT and CDR2 is YNNKEL (reference sequence). This CDR3 is CASSPRPSHNEQFF. In nucleotides, the CDR3 is TGTGCCAGCAGCCCCCGTCCTAGTCACAATGAGCAGTTCTTC.

The V gene is TRBV6-5, the J gene TRBJ1-1, with no clear D. The germline V and J ends were trimmed by 7 bases and 4 bases, with 13 bases remaining between them. The CDR3 loop spans 13 amino acids. Germline CDR1 reads MNHEY; CDR2 reads SVGAGI. This CDR3 is CASTFLSSTEAFF. Here the CDR3 DNA reads TGTGCCAGCACTTTTCTTTCGAGCACTGAAGCTTTCTTT.

The chain has TRBV10-3 and TRBJ2-7; tentatively, D is TRBD1 or TRBD2 (6 bases each). The germline gives CDR1 ENHRY, CDR2 SYGVKD. This CDR3 is 14 amino acids long. Trimming removed 6 bases at V and 4 bases at J, with 16 bases between. This CDR3 is CAISEGHGTYEQYV. Written as DNA, the CDR3 is TGTGCCATCAGCGAGGGACACGGGACTTACGAGCAGTACGTC.

The chain combines TRBV19 with TRBJ2-7; 7 bases fit TRBD1. J lost 2 bases, V lost 9 bases, and 7 bases had no gene match. CDR3 length equals 13 residues. Per germline, CDR1 LNHDA and CDR2 SQIVND (reference sequence). CDR3 loop: CASRDSETYEQYV. Here the CDR3 DNA reads TGTGCCAGCCGGGACAGTGAGACCTACGAGCAGTACGTC.

V and J are TRBV15 and TRBJ1-6, with 8 bases matching TRBD1. With V trimmed by 0 bases and J by 7 bases, 11 bases remained unmatched. The CDR3 is made up of 18 amino acids. Germline V gives CDR1 LNHNV, CDR2 YYDKDF (reference sequence). The CDR3 bases are TGTGCCACCAGCAGAGATCCTTACGAGACAGGGGAGAATTCACCCCTCCACTTT. This gives the protein CATSRDPYETGENSPLHF. Drawing the rest from reference TRBV15 and TRBJ1-6, the complete variable domain is DAMVIQNPRYQVTQFGKPVTLSCSQTLNHNVMYWYQQKSSQAPKLLFHYYDKDFNNEADTPDNFQSRRPNTSFCFLDIRSPGLGDTAMYLCATSRDPYETGENSPLHFGNGTRLTVT.

The V gene is TRBV5-1, the J gene TRBJ2-5; 9 bases match TRBD1. Germline CDR1 is SGHRS and CDR2 is YFSETQ. CDR3 length equals 14 residues. V was clipped by 5 bases and J by 5 bases; unmatched bases: 7. The CDR3 sequence: CASRPTGGQETQYF. The DNA of the CDR3 is TGCGCCAGCAGACCGACAGGGGGTCAGGAGACCCAGTACTTC.